Shown below are 5 T cell receptor beta chains from a single sample sequenced in a study of shared clonotypes between healthy human individuals (dated by TCRdb to about 2020). The library was prepared using the immunoSEQ multiplex PCR assay. The source is immuneACCESS, and TCRdb retained only in-frame sequences with V and J called. Part of the clones is not carried over; for the studies checked, unresolved V genes explain less than half of this, and the remainder is unexplained. The sample yields around 450,000 clones; more than 75% were counted once. About 13% of the sample is in the top ten clones. Sequenced input: PBMCs. Every receptor here comes from a woman aged 40 to 50 in good health. Some clones in this sample may be carry-over from other donors' samples.

The genes are TRBV29-1 and TRBJ2-5; D may be TRBD2 (5 bases). Germline CDR1 SQVTM, CDR2 ANQGSEA. V lost 0 bases and J 2 bases, leaving 10 bases between the germline ends. The CDR3 totals 14 residues. The CDR3 coding sequence is TGCAGCGTTGAAGAGGCTAGCCGGCAAGAGACCCAGTACTTC. As protein: CSVEEASRQETQYF. The whole variable domain, remainder taken from reference TRBV29-1 and TRBJ2-5, is SAVISQKPSRDICQRGTSLTIQCQVDSQVTMMFWYRQQPGQSLTLIATANQGSEATYESGFVIDKFPISRPNLTFSTLTVSNMSPEDSSIYLCSVEEASRQETQYFGPGTRLLVL.

The chain combines TRBV28 with TRBJ2-1; 10 bases agree with TRBD2. Germline trimming cut 6 bases from V and 8 bases from J; bases unmatched to any gene: 10. This CDR3 region has 15 residues. Germline V gene sequence: CDR1 MDHEN, CDR2 SYDVKM. Here the CDR3 DNA reads TGTGCCAGCAGCCGAGGGGGACTAGCGACCGATGAGCAGTTCTTC. The encoded protein is CASSRGGLATDEQFF.

This chain uses TRBV5-1 with TRBJ1-2, with a weak D call TRBD1 (6 bases). Germline V gene sequence: CDR1 SGHRS, CDR2 YFSETQ. The CDR3 consists of 12 residues. CDR3 sequence reads: CTSRGAGIGYTF. In DNA, the CDR3 is TGCACTTCCCGGGGGGCCGGGATTGGCTACACCTTC. Filled out from reference TRBV5-1 and TRBJ1-2, the complete variable domain reads KAGVTQTPRYLIKTRGQQVTLSCSPISGHRSVSWYQQTPGQGLQFLFEYFSETQRNKGNFPGRFSGRQFSNSRSEMNVSTLELGDSALYLCTSRGAGIGYTFGSGTRLTVV.

The chain is built from TRBV6-5 and TRBJ2-7; 8 bases map to TRBD1. The J segment lost 7 bases and the V segment lost 6 bases, leaving 11 bases of the junction unmatched. Per germline, CDR1 MNHEY and CDR2 SVGAGI. CDR3 size: 14 residues. Here the CDR3 DNA reads TGTGCCAGCAGCTCTAGGCACCGGACAGGGGAGCAGTACTTC. Translated, it gives CASSSRHRTGEQYF.

This chain connects TRBV5-1 to TRBJ2-1, with 16 bases matching TRBD2. V shed 4 bases, J shed 15 bases, and the junction held 10 bases outside the gene matches. The CDR3 contains 15 residues. CDR1 is SGHRS, CDR2 YFSETQ, per germline. The CDR3 region is CASSPAGTSGRESFF. For the CDR3, the DNA is TGCGCCAGCAGCCCGGCCGGGACTAGCGGGAGGGAATCGTTCTTC. Together with reference TRBV5-1 and TRBJ2-1, the CDR3 gives the full variable domain: KAGVTQTPRYLIKTRGQQVTLSCSPISGHRSVSWYQQTPGQGLQFLFEYFSETQRNKGNFPGRFSGRQFSNSRSEMNVSTLELGDSALYLCASSPAGTSGRESFFGPGTRLTVL.